One sample yielded the 5 T cell receptor beta chains listed below, sequenced in a study of T cell responses to AZD1222 COVID-19 vaccine. TCRdb's copy holds only in-frame clones and misses some; the assay was immunoSEQ multiplex PCR. The sample lists 75,000 to 95,000 clones, 80% to 90% occurring once. Sequences were derived from peripheral blood, sampled on day 0 of AZD1222 vaccination. The receptor set was obtained from an adult in good health.

The chain combines TRBV12-3 or TRBV12-4 with TRBJ1-2; D remains ambiguous. The CDR3 covers 12 residues. The V end was cut by 5 bases, the J end by 8 bases, with 12 bases between. The CDR3 bases are TGTGCCAGCAGTCATTCCGGTGTCGGCTACACCTTC. Its translation is CASSHSGVGYTF.

This chain connects TRBV18 to TRBJ2-5; 9 positions agree with TRBD1. Losses at the gene ends were 0 bases for V and 2 bases for J; bases not matched to a gene: 7. The CDR3 loop spans 17 amino acids. Germline lookup yields CDR1 KGHSH and CDR2 LQKENI. CDR3 nucleotides: TGTGCCAGCTCACCACCGGGACAGGGAAGAGGACAAGAGACCCAGTACTTC. Translation: CASSPPGQGRGQETQYF.

This chain uses TRBV4-3 with TRBJ2-1; tentative D call: TRBD2 (6 bases). The V and J ends lost 0 bases and 8 bases respectively, with 8 bases between them. The CDR3 is 13 amino acids. The V gene's germline CDR1 is LGHNA and CDR2 YSLEER. CDR3 sequence (DNA): TGCGCCAGCAGCCAAGATTGGAGGGATGAGCAGTTCTTC. Translation gives CASSQDWRDEQFF.

This clone appeared once. This chain joins TRBV19 and TRBJ1-1; D is perhaps TRBD1 (5 bases). This CDR3 comprises 17 residues. The germline gives CDR1 LNHDA, CDR2 SQIVND (reference sequence). Trimming removed 6 bases at V and 4 bases at J, with 24 bases between. CDR3 in amino acids: CASRPIGRGSGVTEAFF. In nucleotides, the CDR3 is TGTGCCAGTAGGCCCATCGGGCGGGGGTCTGGGGTCACTGAAGCTTTCTTT.

This clone was seen a few times. The rearrangement joins TRBV7-2 to TRBJ2-1; TRBD1 matches at 10 bases. J was trimmed by 6 bases and V by 5 bases; bases with no gene match: 7. Per the germline V gene, CDR1 is SGHTA and CDR2 is FQGNSA. The CDR3 consists of 15 residues. In DNA, the CDR3 is TGTGCCAGCAGCCGGCGGGGACAGGGGTTCAATGAGCAGTTCTTC. Translating gives CASSRRGQGFNEQFF. The full variable domain, with the rest looked up from reference TRBV7-2 and TRBJ2-1, is GAGVSQSPSNKVTEKGKDVELRCDPISGHTALYWYRQSLGQGLEFLIYFQGNSAPDKSGLPSDRFSAERTGGSVSTLTIQRTQQEDSAVYLCASSRRGQGFNEQFFGPGTRLTVL.